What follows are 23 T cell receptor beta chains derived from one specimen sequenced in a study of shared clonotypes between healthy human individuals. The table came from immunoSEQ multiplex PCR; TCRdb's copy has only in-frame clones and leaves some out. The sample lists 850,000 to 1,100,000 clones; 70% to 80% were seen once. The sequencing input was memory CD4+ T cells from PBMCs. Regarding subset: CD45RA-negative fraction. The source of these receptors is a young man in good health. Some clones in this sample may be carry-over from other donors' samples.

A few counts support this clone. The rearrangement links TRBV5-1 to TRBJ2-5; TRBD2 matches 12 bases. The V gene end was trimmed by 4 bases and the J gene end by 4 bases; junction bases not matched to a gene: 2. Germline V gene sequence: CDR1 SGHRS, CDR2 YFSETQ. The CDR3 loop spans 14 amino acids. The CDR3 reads CASSVTSGRETQYF. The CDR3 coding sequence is TGCGCCAGCAGCGTGACTAGCGGGAGAGAGACCCAGTACTTC. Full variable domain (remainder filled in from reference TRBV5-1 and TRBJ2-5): KAGVTQTPRYLIKTRGQQVTLSCSPISGHRSVSWYQQTPGQGLQFLFEYFSETQRNKGNFPGRFSGRQFSNSRSEMNVSTLELGDSALYLCASSVTSGRETQYFGPGTRLLVL.

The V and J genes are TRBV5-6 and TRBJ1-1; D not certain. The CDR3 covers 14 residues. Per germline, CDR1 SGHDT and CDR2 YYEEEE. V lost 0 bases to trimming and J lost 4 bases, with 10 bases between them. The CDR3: CASSLVGKGTEAFF. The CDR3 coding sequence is TGTGCCAGCAGCTTGGTAGGGAAGGGCACTGAAGCTTTCTTT.

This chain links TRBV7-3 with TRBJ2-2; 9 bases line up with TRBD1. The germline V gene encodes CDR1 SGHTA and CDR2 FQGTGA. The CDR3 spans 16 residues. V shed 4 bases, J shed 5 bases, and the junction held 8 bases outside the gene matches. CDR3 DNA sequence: TGTGCCAGCAGCTCGGACAGGGGCGCTGGAACCGGGGAGCTGTTTTTT. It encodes CASSSDRGAGTGELFF.

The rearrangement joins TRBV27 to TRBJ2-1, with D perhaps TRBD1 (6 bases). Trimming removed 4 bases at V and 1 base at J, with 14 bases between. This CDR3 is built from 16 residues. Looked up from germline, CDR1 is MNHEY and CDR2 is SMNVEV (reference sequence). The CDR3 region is CASSSWTVGSYNEQFF. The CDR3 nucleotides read TGTGCCAGCAGTTCTTGGACAGTCGGTTCCTACAATGAGCAGTTCTTC.

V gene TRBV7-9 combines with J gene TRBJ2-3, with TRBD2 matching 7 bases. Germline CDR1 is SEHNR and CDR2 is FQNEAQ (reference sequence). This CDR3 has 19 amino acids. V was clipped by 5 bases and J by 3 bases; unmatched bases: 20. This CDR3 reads CASSRIDGGRASRTDTQYF. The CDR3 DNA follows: TGTGCCAGCAGCCGTATTGATGGTGGGAGGGCCTCGCGAACAGATACGCAGTATTTT.

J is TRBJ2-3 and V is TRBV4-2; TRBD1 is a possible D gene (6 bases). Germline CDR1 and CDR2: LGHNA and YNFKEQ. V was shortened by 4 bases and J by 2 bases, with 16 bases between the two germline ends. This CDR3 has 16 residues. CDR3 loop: CASSPKRTANTDTQYF. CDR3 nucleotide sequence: TGTGCCAGCAGCCCAAAACGGACAGCTAACACAGATACGCAGTATTTT.

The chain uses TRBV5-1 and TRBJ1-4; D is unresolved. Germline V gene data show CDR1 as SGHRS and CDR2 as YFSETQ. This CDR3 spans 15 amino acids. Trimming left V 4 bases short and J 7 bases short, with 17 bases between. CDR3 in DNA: TGCGCCAGCAGCCCACCCGGGCCTATGGGTGAAAAACTGTTTTTT. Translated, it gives CASSPPGPMGEKLFF.

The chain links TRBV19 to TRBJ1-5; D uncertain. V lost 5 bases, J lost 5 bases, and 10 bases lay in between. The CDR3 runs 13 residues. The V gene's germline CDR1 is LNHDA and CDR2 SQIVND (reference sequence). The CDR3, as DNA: TGTGCCAGTAGTCCCGGACCGTATCAGCCCCAGCATTTT. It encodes CASSPGPYQPQHF.

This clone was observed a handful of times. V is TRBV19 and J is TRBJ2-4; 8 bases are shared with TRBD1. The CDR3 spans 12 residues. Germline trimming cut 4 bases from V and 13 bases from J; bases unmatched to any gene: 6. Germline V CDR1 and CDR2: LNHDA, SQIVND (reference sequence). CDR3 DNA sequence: TGTGCCAGTAGTACAGGGGGCCCTAACCAGTACTTC. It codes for CASSTGGPNQYF.

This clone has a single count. The CDR3: CASSQGQGTYNEQFF. The CDR3 bases are TGTGCCAGCAGCCAGGGACAGGGAACCTACAATGAGCAGTTCTTC. The chain carries TRBV7-9 and TRBJ2-1; 9 bases are shared with TRBD1. V dropped 5 bases and J dropped 2; count of bases not matched to a gene: 4. The CDR3 covers 15 residues. Germline V gives CDR1 SEHNR, CDR2 FQNEAQ (reference sequence).

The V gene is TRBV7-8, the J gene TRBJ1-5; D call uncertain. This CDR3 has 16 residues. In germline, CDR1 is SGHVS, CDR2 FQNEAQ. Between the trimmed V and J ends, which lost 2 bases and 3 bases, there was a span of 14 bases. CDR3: CASSLRIWADNQPQHF. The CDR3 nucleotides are TGTGCCAGCAGCTTAAGGATATGGGCAGACAATCAGCCCCAGCATTTT.

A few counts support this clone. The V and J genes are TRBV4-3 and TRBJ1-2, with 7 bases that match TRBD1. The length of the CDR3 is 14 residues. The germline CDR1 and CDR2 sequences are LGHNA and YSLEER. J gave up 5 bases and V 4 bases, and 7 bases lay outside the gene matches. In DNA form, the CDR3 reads TGCGCCAGCAGCCCAACGACAGGGAGTTATGGCTACACCTTC. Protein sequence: CASSPTTGSYGYTF.

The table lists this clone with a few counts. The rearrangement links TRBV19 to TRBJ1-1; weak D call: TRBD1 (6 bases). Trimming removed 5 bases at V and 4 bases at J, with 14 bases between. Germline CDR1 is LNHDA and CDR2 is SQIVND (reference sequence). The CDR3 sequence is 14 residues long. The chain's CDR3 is CASSPTQGSTEAFF. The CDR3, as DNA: TGTGCCAGTAGTCCAACCCAGGGGAGCACTGAAGCTTTCTTT.

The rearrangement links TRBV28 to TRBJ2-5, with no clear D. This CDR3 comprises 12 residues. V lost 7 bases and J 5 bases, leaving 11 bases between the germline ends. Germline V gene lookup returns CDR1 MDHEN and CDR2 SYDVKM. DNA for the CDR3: TGTGCCAGCACCCGCGTGGGGGAGACCCAGTACTTC. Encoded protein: CASTRVGETQYF.

CDR3 protein: CASSGTGRWGGYTF. DNA of the CDR3: TGTGCCAGCAGCGGGACAGGGAGGTGGGGTGGCTACACCTTC. The rearrangement joins TRBV5-4 to TRBJ1-2, with 9 bases identical to TRBD1. Germline loops: CDR1 SGHNT, CDR2 YYREEE (reference sequence). V trimming: 4 bases; J trimming: 7 bases; junction bases outside the gene matches: 8. CDR3 length: 14 amino acids.

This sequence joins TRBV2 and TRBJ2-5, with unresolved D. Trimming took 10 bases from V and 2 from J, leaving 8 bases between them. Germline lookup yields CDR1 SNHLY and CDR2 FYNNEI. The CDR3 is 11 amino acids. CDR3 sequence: CAISYQETQYF. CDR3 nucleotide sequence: TGTGCCATCTCGTATCAAGAGACCCAGTACTTC.

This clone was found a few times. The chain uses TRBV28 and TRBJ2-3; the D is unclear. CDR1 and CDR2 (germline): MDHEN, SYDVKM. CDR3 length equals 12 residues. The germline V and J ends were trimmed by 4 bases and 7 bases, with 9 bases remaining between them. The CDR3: CASSSLINTQYF. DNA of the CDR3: TGTGCCAGCAGTTCTCTGATAAATACGCAGTATTTT.

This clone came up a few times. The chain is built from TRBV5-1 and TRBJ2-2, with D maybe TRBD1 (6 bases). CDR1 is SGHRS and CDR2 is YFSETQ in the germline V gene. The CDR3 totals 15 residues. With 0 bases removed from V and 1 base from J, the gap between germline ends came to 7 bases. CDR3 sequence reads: CASSLVGQNTGELFF. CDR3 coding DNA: TGCGCCAGCAGCTTGGTGGGACAGAACACCGGGGAGCTGTTTTTT.

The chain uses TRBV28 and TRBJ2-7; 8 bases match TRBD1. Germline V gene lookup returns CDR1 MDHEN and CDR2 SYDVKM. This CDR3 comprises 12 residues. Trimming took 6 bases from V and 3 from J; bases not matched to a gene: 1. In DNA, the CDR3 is TGTGCCAGCAGCGACAGGGGCTACGAGCAGTACTTC. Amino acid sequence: CASSDRGYEQYF.

The CDR3 DNA reads as TGTGCCAGCAGCTTCTTTACTTCGGGAAACATTCAGTACTTC. Encoded protein: CASSFFTSGNIQYF. This chain links TRBV5-6 with TRBJ2-4; D gene unclear. Germline V CDR1 and CDR2: SGHDT, YYEEEE. This CDR3 has 14 residues. Between the trimmed V and J ends, which lost 2 bases and 6 bases, there was a span of 12 bases.

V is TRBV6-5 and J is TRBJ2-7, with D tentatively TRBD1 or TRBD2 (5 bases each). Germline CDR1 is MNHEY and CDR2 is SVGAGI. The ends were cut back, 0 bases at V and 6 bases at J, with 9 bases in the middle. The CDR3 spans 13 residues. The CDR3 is CASSYSVGTEQYF. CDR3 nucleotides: TGTGCCAGCAGTTACTCGGTAGGGACCGAGCAGTACTTC.

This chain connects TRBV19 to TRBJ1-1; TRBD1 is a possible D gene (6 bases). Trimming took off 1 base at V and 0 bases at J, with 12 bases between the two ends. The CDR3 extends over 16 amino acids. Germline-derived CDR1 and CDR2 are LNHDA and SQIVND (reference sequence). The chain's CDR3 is CASSIGPGVVNTEAFF. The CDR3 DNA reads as TGTGCCAGTAGTATAGGTCCAGGGGTGGTGAACACTGAAGCTTTCTTT.

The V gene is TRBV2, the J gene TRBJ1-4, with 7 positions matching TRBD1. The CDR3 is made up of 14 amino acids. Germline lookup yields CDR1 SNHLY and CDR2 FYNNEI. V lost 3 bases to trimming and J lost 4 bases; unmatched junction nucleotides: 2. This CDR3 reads CASSETGFNEKLFF. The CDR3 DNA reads TGTGCCAGCAGTGAGACAGGGTTTAATGAAAAACTGTTTTTT.